This T cell receptor (beta chain) was captured by sequencing in a study of blood T cell repertoires in COVID-19. Study information: Samples came from the United States, Italy and Spain, spanning acute and convalescent COVID-19. Sources were T cells, B-cell-depleted T cells, or PBMCs; the material itself was cDNA or gDNA.

The CDR3 covers 14 residues. Germline V gene sequence: CDR1 MNHNY, CDR2 SVGAGI (reference sequence). Trimming left V 6 bases short and J 10 bases short, with 16 bases between. In the source study's methods: Amplification with reference gene primers provided the estimates of nucleated cell counts. Libraries were prepared by immunoSEQ multiplex PCR; TCRdb keeps only in-frame clonotypes and omits some of them. The V and J calls and clone size are taken from that table; D and trimming were inferred from the DNA. The sample holds hundreds of thousands of clones, 70% to 90% seen once. The receptor comes from a man between 35 and 55 years old with acute or convalescent COVID-19. What was sequenced was peripheral blood. The V gene is TRBV6-6, the J gene TRBJ1-6; D not resolved. The CDR3 DNA is TGTGCCAGCAGCCCCGGGGTGGAAGGGTCACCCCTCCACTTT. Encoded protein: CASSPGVEGSPLHF.